This record concerns one T cell receptor (beta chain) sequence. Its antigen is still unknown. This record comes from a study of beta chain features in type 1 diabetes. General observations from the study: At VDJ recombination sites, type 1 diabetes patients had fewer insertions and more deleted nucleotides.

Since all of the isolated RNA was reverse transcribed, expressed TCRB transcripts were what got sequenced. Deep immunoSEQ sequencing covered naive, central memory and regulatory T cell samples. Profiled with immunoSEQ multiplex PCR; TCRdb holds only in-frame clones, not every one. The table lists 130,000 to 150,000 clones, about 7% of them singletons. A heparinised blood draw that averaged about 100 mL was obtained once from each donor. Sorting that relied on CD45RO/CCR7/CD25/CD127/CD95/CD27 yielded CD4+ naive, central memory, regulatory and stem cell-like memory cells. The V end lost 1 base, the J end lost 4 bases, and 10 bases lay between the germline ends. CDR3 length: 15 amino acids. Germline CDR1 reads SGHNT; CDR2 reads YENEEA.

Sequences were obtained from central memory CD4+ T cells from blood. This chain connects TRBV11-3 to TRBJ2-2, with a tentative D call TRBD1 (6 bases). The clonotype comes from a woman aged 25 to 39 in good health. The CDR3 loop reads CASSLVPDSTGELFF. The CDR3 DNA follows: TGTGCCAGCAGCTTAGTCCCGGACAGCACCGGGGAGCTGTTTTTT.